This T cell receptor beta chain emerged from a study of shared clonotypes between healthy human individuals. Findings and limits, study-wide: Non-shared clonotypes had lower generation probabilities than those shared by all four donors.

Sequencing was performed with immunoSEQ multiplex PCR; in TCRdb, only in-frame clones are kept and a portion is missing. In the table there are around 2.1 million clones, more than 90% of which are singletons. Each sample came from a Caucasian adult donor living in Nashville, Tennessee. With respect to this clone: The antigen remains unidentified.

With V trimmed by 10 bases and J by 9 bases, 31 bases remained unmatched. Germline V CDR1 and CDR2: MNHEY, SMNVEV (reference sequence). The CDR3 runs to 19 residues. The V call is TRBV27, the J call TRBJ2-5; 8 bases align to TRBD1. Sequenced: naive CD4+ T cells sorted from blood. Subset described: CD45RA+ positively selected. The receptor was isolated from a man between 18 and 35 years old in good health. In nucleotides, the CDR3 is TGTGCCACCCAGTCCCGCCCCCCCCGGACAGGGAAAACCCATGGGGCCCAGTACTTC. It codes for CATQSRPPRTGKTHGAQYF.